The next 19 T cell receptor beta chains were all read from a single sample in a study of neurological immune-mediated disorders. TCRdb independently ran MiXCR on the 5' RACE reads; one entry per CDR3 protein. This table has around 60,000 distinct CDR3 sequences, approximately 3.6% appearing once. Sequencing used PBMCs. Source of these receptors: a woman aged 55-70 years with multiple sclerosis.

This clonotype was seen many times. This CDR3 reads CASSLFFNTGTENYEQYF. In nucleotides, the CDR3 is TGCGCCAGCAGCTTATTTTTTAATACCGGGACAGAGAACTACGAGCAGTACTTC. This chain uses TRBV5-1 with TRBJ2-7; TRBD1 aligns across 7 bases. This CDR3 contains 18 residues. V was pared by 2 bases and J by 3 bases, with 17 bases of the junction left unmatched. CDR1 and CDR2 from the germline V gene are SGHRS and YFSETQ.

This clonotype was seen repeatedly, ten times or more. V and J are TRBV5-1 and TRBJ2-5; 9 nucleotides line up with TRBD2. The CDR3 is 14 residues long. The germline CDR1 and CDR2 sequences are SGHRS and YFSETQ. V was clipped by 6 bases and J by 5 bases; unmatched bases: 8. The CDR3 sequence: CASKPAGGPETQYF. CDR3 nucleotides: TGCGCCAGCAAACCCGCGGGAGGGCCGGAGACCCAGTACTTC.

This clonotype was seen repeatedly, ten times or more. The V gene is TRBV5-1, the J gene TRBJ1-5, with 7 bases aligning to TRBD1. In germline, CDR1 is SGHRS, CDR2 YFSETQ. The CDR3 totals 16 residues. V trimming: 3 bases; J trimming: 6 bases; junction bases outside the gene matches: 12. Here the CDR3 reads CASSSMGRQGTQPQHF. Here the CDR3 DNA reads TGCGCCAGCAGCTCCATGGGCAGACAGGGCACTCAGCCCCAGCATTTT.

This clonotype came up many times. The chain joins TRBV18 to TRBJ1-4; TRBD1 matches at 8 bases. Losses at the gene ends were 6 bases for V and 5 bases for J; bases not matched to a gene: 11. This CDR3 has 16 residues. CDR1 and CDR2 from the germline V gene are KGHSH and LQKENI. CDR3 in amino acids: CASSRRGTGKNEKLFF. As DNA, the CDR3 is TGTGCCAGCTCTCGACGGGGGACAGGAAAGAATGAAAAACTGTTTTTT. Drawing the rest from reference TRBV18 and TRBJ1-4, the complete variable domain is NAGVMQNPRHLVRRRGQEARLRCSPMKGHSHVYWYRQLPEEGLKFMVYLQKENIIDESGMPKERFSAEFPKEGPSILRIQQVVRGDSAAYFCASSRRGTGKNEKLFFGSGTQLSVL.

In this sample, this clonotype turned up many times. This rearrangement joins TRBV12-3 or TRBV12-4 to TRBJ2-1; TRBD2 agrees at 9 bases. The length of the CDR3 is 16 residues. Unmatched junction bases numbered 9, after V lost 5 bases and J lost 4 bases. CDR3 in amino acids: CASSPLAGSRYNEQFF. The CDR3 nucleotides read TGTGCCAGCAGTCCGCTAGCGGGATCAAGGTACAATGAGCAGTTCTTC.

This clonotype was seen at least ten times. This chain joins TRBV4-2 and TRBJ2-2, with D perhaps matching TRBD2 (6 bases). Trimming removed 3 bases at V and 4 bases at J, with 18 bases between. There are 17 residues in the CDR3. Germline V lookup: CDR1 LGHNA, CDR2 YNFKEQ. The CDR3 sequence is CASSQPGVGRGTGELFF. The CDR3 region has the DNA TGTGCCAGCAGCCAGCCGGGGGTGGGGCGGGGCACCGGGGAGCTGTTTTTT.

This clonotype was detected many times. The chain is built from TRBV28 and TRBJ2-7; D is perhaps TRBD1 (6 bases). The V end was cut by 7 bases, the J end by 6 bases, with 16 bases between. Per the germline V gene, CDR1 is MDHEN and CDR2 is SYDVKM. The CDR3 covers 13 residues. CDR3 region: CASMRGTWSEQYF. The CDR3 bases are TGTGCCAGCATGAGGGGGACCTGGAGCGAGCAGTACTTC.

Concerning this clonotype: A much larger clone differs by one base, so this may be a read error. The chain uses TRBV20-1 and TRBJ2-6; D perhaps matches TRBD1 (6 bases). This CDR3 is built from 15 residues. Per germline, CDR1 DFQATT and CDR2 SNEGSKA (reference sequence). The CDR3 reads CSARRRGSGVNVLTF. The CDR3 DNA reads TGCAGTGCTAGGCGCAGGGGCTCTGGGGTCAACGTCCTGACTTTC.

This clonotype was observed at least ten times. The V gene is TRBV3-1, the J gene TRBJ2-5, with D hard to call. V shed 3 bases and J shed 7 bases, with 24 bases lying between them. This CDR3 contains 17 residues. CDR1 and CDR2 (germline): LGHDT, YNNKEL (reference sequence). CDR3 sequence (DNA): TGTGCCAGCAGCCAGGGATGGGAAGGTTCTCTGGTCGGGACCCAGTACTTC. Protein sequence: CASSQGWEGSLVGTQYF.

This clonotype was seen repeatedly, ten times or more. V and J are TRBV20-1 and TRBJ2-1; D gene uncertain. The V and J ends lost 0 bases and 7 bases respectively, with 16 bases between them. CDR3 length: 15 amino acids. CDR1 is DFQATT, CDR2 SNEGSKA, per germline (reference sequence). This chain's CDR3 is CSARDDRANWNEQFF. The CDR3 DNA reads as TGCAGTGCTAGAGATGACCGGGCGAATTGGAATGAGCAGTTCTTC.

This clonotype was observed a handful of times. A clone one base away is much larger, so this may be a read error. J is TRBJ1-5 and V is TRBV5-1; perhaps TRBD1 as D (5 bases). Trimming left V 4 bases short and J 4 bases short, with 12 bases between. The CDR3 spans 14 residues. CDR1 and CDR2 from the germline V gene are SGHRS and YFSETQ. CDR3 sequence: CASSLGKGNQPQHF. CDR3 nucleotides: TGCGCCAGCAGCCTGGGAAAGGGGAATCAGCCCCAGCATTTT.

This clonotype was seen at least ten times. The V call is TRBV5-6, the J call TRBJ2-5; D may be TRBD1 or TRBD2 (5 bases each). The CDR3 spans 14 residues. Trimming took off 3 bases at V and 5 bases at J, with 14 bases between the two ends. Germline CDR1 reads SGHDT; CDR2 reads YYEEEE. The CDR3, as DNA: TGTGCCAGCAGCTCTCCAGGGCGCGGGGAGACCCAGTACTTC. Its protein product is CASSSPGRGETQYF.

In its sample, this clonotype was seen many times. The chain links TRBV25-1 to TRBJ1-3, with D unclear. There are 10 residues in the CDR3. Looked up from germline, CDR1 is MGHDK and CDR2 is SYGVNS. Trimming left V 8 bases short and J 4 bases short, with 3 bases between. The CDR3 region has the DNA TGTGCCAGCCGGGGAAACACCATATATTTT. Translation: CASRGNTIYF. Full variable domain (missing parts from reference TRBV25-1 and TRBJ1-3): EADIYQTPRYLVIGTGKKITLECSQTMGHDKMYWYQQDPGMELHLIHYSYGVNSTEKGDLSSESTVSRIRTEHFPLTLESARPSHTSQYLCASRGNTIYFGEGSWLTVV.

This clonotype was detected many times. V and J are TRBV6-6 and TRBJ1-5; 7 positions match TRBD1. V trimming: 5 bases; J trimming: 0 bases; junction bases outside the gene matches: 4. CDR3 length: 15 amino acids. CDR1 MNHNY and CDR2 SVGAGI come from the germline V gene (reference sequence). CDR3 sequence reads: CASSEDRISNQPQHF. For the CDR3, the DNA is TGTGCCAGCAGTGAGGACAGGATTAGCAATCAGCCCCAGCATTTT.

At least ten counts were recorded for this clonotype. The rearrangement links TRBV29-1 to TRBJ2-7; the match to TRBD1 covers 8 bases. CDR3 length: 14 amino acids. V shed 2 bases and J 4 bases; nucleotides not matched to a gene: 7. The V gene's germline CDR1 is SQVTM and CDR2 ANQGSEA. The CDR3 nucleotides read TGCAGCGTTGAAAGGGACAGGAGCACTTACGAGCAGTACTTC. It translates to CSVERDRSTYEQYF.

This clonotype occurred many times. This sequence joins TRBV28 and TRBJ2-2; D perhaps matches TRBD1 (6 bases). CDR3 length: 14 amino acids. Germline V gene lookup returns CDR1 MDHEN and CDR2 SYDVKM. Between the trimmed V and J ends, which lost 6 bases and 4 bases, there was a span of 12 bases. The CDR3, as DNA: TGTGCCAGCAGAACAGGGCAATTCACCGGGGAGCTGTTTTTT. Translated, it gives CASRTGQFTGELFF.

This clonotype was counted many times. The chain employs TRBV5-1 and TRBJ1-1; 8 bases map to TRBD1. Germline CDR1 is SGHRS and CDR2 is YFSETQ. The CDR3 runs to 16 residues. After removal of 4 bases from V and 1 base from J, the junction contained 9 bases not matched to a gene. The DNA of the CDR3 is TGCGCCAGCAGCGACCGGTCGACAGGGGCGAACACTGAAGCTTTCTTT. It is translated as CASSDRSTGANTEAFF.

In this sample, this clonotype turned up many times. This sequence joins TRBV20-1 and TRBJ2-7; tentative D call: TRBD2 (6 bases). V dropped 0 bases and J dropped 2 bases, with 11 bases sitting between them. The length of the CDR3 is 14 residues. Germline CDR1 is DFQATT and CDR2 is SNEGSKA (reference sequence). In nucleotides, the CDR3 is TGCAGTGCTAGAGATTCAGGAGGGCCCTACGAGCAGTACTTC. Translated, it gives CSARDSGGPYEQYF.

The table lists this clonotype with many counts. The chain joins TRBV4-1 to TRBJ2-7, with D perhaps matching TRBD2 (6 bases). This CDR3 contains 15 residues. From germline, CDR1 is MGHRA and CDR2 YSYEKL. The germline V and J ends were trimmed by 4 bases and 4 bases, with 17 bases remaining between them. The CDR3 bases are TGCGCCAGCAGCCTCCGACTAGGCGGACGATACGAGCAGTACTTC. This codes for CASSLRLGGRYEQYF.